The 17 T cell receptor beta chains below come from one sample, sequenced in a study of T-cell reconstitution after alpha-beta-depleted transplantation in children. Using unique molecular identifiers, the investigators prepared the TCRbeta library. TCRdb passed the PCR reads through MiXCR, listing each CDR3 protein once. The sample carries fewer than 500,000 distinct CDR3 sequences, roughly 44% recorded once. Sequences were derived from PBMCs, sampled before TCRalphabeta/CD19-depleted stem cell transplant. All receptors derive from a girl aged 2-10 years with aplastic anemia, due to receive a stem cell transplant.

This clonotype was observed once. The genes are TRBV30 and TRBJ1-1, with D unclear. V was pared by 4 bases and J by 1 base, with 10 bases between. From germline, CDR1 is GTSNPN and CDR2 SVGIG (reference sequence). The CDR3 sequence is 13 residues long. CDR3 region: CAWNFVGNTEAFF. DNA for the CDR3: TGTGCCTGGAATTTTGTGGGGAACACTGAAGCTTTCTTT.

The chain couples TRBV4-2 to TRBJ2-1; 7 nucleotides align to TRBD2. Trimming at V came to 5 bases and at J to 3 bases, leaving 10 bases not matched to a gene. Germline CDR1 reads LGHNA; CDR2 reads YNFKEQ. The CDR3 is made up of 16 amino acids. The CDR3: CASSGLVGENYNEQFF. The CDR3 DNA follows: TGTGCCAGCAGCGGACTAGTTGGGGAGAACTACAATGAGCAGTTCTTC.

This clonotype occurred a few times. The chain couples TRBV28 to TRBJ1-2, with a possible D match to TRBD1 (5 bases). Germline V CDR1 and CDR2: MDHEN, SYDVKM. The V end lost 4 bases, the J end lost 7 bases, and 19 bases lay between the germline ends. The CDR3 extends over 15 amino acids. This CDR3 reads CASSSIYAGLGGYTF. The DNA of the CDR3 is TGTGCCAGCAGTTCCATTTATGCAGGGTTGGGTGGCTACACCTTC.

The chain links TRBV3-1 to TRBJ2-6; either TRBD1 or TRBD2 may fit D (5 bases each). Germline CDR1 LGHDT, CDR2 YNNKEL (reference sequence). The CDR3 extends over 15 amino acids. Deletions cut 6 bases from V and 3 bases from J, with 12 bases between. The CDR3 nucleotides are TGTGCCAGCAGTCACGGGACGGGTGGGGCCAACGTCCTGACTTTC. It yields the protein CASSHGTGGANVLTF.

The CDR3 loop is CASTLGGGRGQPQHF. The CDR3 DNA sequence: TGTGCCAGCACCCTAGGGGGGGGCCGGGGGCAGCCCCAGCATTTT. This chain links TRBV6-1 with TRBJ1-5, with D perhaps matching TRBD1 (6 bases). The CDR3 has 15 residues. Germline V gene lookup returns CDR1 MNHNS and CDR2 SASEGT. Trimming pared 7 bases from V and 7 bases from J, leaving 20 bases between.

J is TRBJ2-3 and V is TRBV5-1; D gene ambiguous. Trimming pared 0 bases from V and 2 bases from J, leaving 10 bases between. Germline CDR1 SGHRS, CDR2 YFSETQ. The CDR3 has 15 residues. DNA for the CDR3: TGCGCCAGCAGCTTGGAGGGCCGGGCCACAGATACGCAGTATTTT. Amino acids: CASSLEGRATDTQYF.

This clonotype showed up just once. The chain carries TRBV27 and TRBJ2-7, with D unclear. V was shortened by 5 bases and J by 5 bases, with 16 bases between the two germline ends. There are 14 residues in the CDR3. The germline CDR1 and CDR2 sequences are MNHEY and SMNVEV (reference sequence). CDR3 in amino acids: CASSPGSRSHEQYF. As DNA, the CDR3 is TGTGCCAGCAGTCCCGGGTCTCGATCCCACGAGCAGTACTTC.

The chain has TRBV5-6 and TRBJ2-3; 9 bases are shared with TRBD2. Germline CDR1 reads SGHDT; CDR2 reads YYEEEE. With 2 bases clipped from V and 4 bases from J, the junction kept 11 bases outside the gene matches. This CDR3 region has 17 residues. The CDR3 bases are TGTGCCAGCAGCTTCTTGCCTAGCGGGGTCCAGCCAGATACGCAGTATTTT. This sequence encodes CASSFLPSGVQPDTQYF.

There are many counts of this clonotype. V gene TRBV28 combines with J gene TRBJ1-5; weak D call: TRBD1 (6 bases). The CDR3 loop spans 14 amino acids. Between the trimmed V and J ends, which lost 7 bases and 2 bases, there was a span of 12 bases. Per germline, CDR1 MDHEN and CDR2 SYDVKM. The CDR3 is CASIQGSGNQPQHF. The DNA for the CDR3 is TGTGCCAGCATCCAGGGGTCTGGCAATCAGCCCCAGCATTTT.

There are a few counts of this clonotype. This chain links TRBV9 with TRBJ1-1, with 8 bases matching TRBD1. CDR1 is SGDLS, CDR2 YYNGEE, per germline. V lost 6 bases, J lost 1 base, and 5 bases stayed unmatched. The CDR3 has 14 amino acids. The CDR3 sequence: CASTGGTGNTEAFF. DNA for the CDR3: TGTGCCAGCACCGGGGGGACAGGGAACACTGAAGCTTTCTTT.

This clonotype was counted ten times or more. The CDR3 nucleotides read TGCGCCAGCAGCTTGGATGTGGGCTATGGCTACACCTTC. Residues: CASSLDVGYGYTF. The J gene is TRBJ1-2, the V gene TRBV5-1; no definite D call. Per germline, CDR1 SGHRS and CDR2 YFSETQ. The V gene lost 0 bases and the J gene lost 4 bases, with 7 bases spanning the gap. The CDR3 consists of 13 residues.

The chain carries TRBV24-1 and TRBJ2-5, with D uncertain. V shed 5 bases and J shed 2 bases, with 8 bases lying between them. This CDR3 is 13 amino acids long. The V gene's germline CDR1 is KGHDR and CDR2 SFDVKD. The CDR3 bases are TGTGCCACCAGTGGGACGCAGCAAGAGACCCAGTACTTC. Translated: CATSGTQQETQYF.

The gene calls are TRBV6-1 and TRBJ2-7; D perhaps matches TRBD2 (5 bases). CDR3 length: 15 amino acids. The ends were cut back, 5 bases at V and 0 bases at J, with 14 bases in the middle. Germline CDR1 MNHNS, CDR2 SASEGT. The CDR3 DNA follows: TGTGCCAGCAGTCCGACACCAGGAGGCTCCTACGAGCAGTACTTC. Translating gives CASSPTPGGSYEQYF.

This clonotype was counted many times. The chain is built from TRBV7-3 and TRBJ2-1, with 11 bases identical to TRBD2. This CDR3 is built from 16 residues. V gave up 1 base and J gave up 5 bases; unmatched junction bases: 4. Germline V lookup: CDR1 SGHTA, CDR2 FQGTGA. The CDR3 sequence: CASSLRGTSGNNEQFF. CDR3 sequence (DNA): TGTGCCAGCAGCTTAAGGGGGACTAGCGGCAACAATGAGCAGTTCTTC.

The V and J genes are TRBV15 and TRBJ2-3; D gene unclear. In germline, CDR1 is LNHNV, CDR2 YYDKDF (reference sequence). Trimming shortened V by 3 bases and J by 1 base, and 14 bases separated the two germline ends. This CDR3 has 16 residues. Written as DNA, the CDR3 is TGTGCCACCAGCAGCCCCGGTGAGGCAGGCACAGATACGCAGTATTTT. It encodes CATSSPGEAGTDTQYF. The full variable domain, rest sourced from reference TRBV15 and TRBJ2-3, is DAMVIQNPRYQVTQFGKPVTLSCSQTLNHNVMYWYQQKSSQAPKLLFHYYDKDFNNEADTPDNFQSRRPNTSFCFLDIRSPGLGDTAMYLCATSSPGEAGTDTQYFGPGTRLTVL.

This chain links TRBV7-9 with TRBJ2-7; D unclear. Trimming removed 5 bases from V and 3 bases from J, with 14 bases in between. Per the germline V gene, CDR1 is SEHNR and CDR2 is FQNEAQ (reference sequence). This CDR3 is 14 amino acids long. CDR3 sequence reads: CASSTPRLLYEQYF. DNA of the CDR3: TGTGCCAGCAGCACCCCTAGACTTCTCTACGAGCAGTACTTC.

The sample holds a few counts of this clonotype. The chain combines TRBV7-2 with TRBJ2-1; possibly TRBD1 or TRBD2 for D (6 bases each). CDR3 length: 13 amino acids. Between the trimmed V and J ends, which lost 3 bases and 12 bases, there was a span of 15 bases. The germline CDR1 and CDR2 sequences are SGHTA and FQGNSA. This CDR3 reads CASSFIDRGRQFF. For the CDR3, the DNA is TGTGCCAGCAGCTTCATAGATCGGGGGCGGCAGTTCTTC.